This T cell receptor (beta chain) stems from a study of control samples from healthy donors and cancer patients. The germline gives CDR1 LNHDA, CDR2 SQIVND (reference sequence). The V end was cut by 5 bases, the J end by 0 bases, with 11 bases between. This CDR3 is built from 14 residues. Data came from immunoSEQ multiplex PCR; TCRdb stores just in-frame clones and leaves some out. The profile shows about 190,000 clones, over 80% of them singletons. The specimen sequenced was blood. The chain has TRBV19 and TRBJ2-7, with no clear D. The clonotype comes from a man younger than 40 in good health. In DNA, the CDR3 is TGTGCCAGTAGTCAAAGGGTAACCTCCTACGAGCAGTACTTC. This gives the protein CASSQRVTSYEQYF.